These T cell receptor beta chains were read from a single sample in a study of CD8+CD57+ T cells in acquired aplastic anemia. Using its own MiXCR run on the reads, TCRdb lists one record per CDR3 protein. This table has 120,000 or so distinct CDR3 sequences, around 48% appearing once. The sequenced material came from sorted CD4+, CD8+, or CD8+CD57+ T cells (not recorded which) from PBMCs. These receptors were obtained from a human donor in good health, serving as a control. Each CDR3 is given with its conserved first and last residue. D genes are given only for firm matches. Not every row has a clone size; where given, it reads once, few, many or a size class.

clone_size,d_call,v_call,j_call,cdr3_nt,cdr3_aa
many,.,TRBV2,TRBJ1-3,TGTGCCAGCAGTATGGCAGCCTCTGGAAACACCATATATTTT,CASSMAASGNTIYF
.,.,TRBV20-1,TRBJ2-2,TGCAGTGCTAGAGATCAGGCCAGGAACACCGGGGAGCTGTTTTTT,CSARDQARNTGELFF
few,.,TRBV2,TRBJ2-7,TGTGCCAGCAGTTTATCTGACAGCTTGGACGAGCAGTACTTC,CASSLSDSLDEQYF
many,TRBD1,TRBV7-9,TRBJ1-5,TGTGCCAGCAGCCTGAGTCACGGGACAGGGCTCAATCAGCCCCAGCATTTT,CASSLSHGTGLNQPQHF
.,TRBD1,TRBV20-1,TRBJ1-6,TGCAGTGCTAGCCCCCGGGACAGGGGGAAGGATTCACCCTTCCACTTT,CSASPRDRGKDSPFHF
.,.,TRBV24-1,TRBJ2-7,TGTGCCACCAGTGAGGGGGCCTACGAGCAGTACTTC,CATSEGAYEQYF
many,.,TRBV5-1,TRBJ2-5,TGCGCCAGCATCCCTTCCCCGGGGGAGCAAGAGACCCAGTACTTC,CASIPSPGEQETQYF
.,.,TRBV7-2,TRBJ1-6,TGTGCCAGCAGCTTAGAGGCGGGGCCCCCCCACTTT,CASSLEAGPPHF
.,.,TRBV7-2,TRBJ1-6,TGTGCCAGCAGCCCGGACGGTCATAACTCACCCCTCCACTTT,CASSPDGHNSPLHF
.,.,TRBV7-2,TRBJ2-3,TGTGCCAGCAGCTTAACCACCGGGGACCAGCAGTATTTT,CASSLTTGDQQYF
.,.,TRBV5-1,TRBJ1-6,TGCGCCAGCAGCAAGGAGGGGTTCCGAAATTCACCCCTCCACTTT,CASSKEGFRNSPLHF
few,.,TRBV15,TRBJ1-2,TGTGCCACCAGCAGCCCTCGGGGAGAGCCCTACTATGGCTACACCTTC,CATSSPRGEPYYGYTF
.,TRBD1,TRBV12-3/TRBV12-4,TRBJ2-7,TGTGCCAGCAAGAGACAGGGGGCCGAGCAGTATTTC,CASKRQGAEQYF
.,TRBD2,TRBV3-1,TRBJ2-3,TGTGCCAGCAGCCGGGGGGGGGCAGATACGCAGTATTTT,CASSRGGADTQYF
.,TRBD1,TRBV25-1,TRBJ1-2,TGTGCCAGCAGTGAAGATCACAGGGGCCGAGGCTACACCTTC,CASSEDHRGRGYTF
medium-sized,.,TRBV2,TRBJ1-2,TGTGCCAGGAGAGGACAGACCGATGGCTACACCTTC,CARRGQTDGYTF
many,.,TRBV20-1,TRBJ2-3,TGCAGCCCACAACACCGTGGGTCAGATACGCAGTATTTT,CSPQHRGSDTQYF
many,.,TRBV6-1,TRBJ2-2,TGTGCCAGCAGTGACAGAGCTAACACCGGGGAGCTGTTTTTT,CASSDRANTGELFF
many,TRBD1,TRBV12-3/TRBV12-4,TRBJ1-2,TGTGCCAGCAGCACAGGGGTGGAAGGCTACACCTTC,CASSTGVEGYTF
few,TRBD2,TRBV11-2,TRBJ2-1,TGTGCCAGCAGCCATACTAGCGGGGGGAGCGAGCAGTTCTTC,CASSHTSGGSEQFF
many,.,TRBV6-6,TRBJ1-1,TGTGCCAGCAGTTACTCGTCAGGGTCCCCCACTGAAGCTTTCTTT,CASSYSSGSPTEAFF
.,.,TRBV12-3/TRBV12-4,TRBJ2-7,TGTGCCAGCAGTTATGGCCGGGGCCCAACCTACGAGCAGTACTTC,CASSYGRGPTYEQYF
.,.,TRBV29-1,TRBJ1-1,TGCAGCGCCGAGATAACTGAAGCTTTCTTT,CSAEITEAFF
.,.,TRBV27,TRBJ2-6,TGTGCCAGCACGGGACGGAACTCTGGGGCCAACGTCCTGACTTTC,CASTGRNSGANVLTF
.,.,TRBV7-6,TRBJ1-4,TGTGCCAGCAGCCCTGCAGGTTCTGAAAAACTGTTTTTT,CASSPAGSEKLFF
many,TRBD1,TRBV20-1,TRBJ1-2,TGCAGTGCTAGTCGGGGACAGACTAACTATGGCTACACCTTC,CSASRGQTNYGYTF
.,.,TRBV24-1,TRBJ2-1,TGTGCCACCAGTGCGGACGGATACAATGAGCAGTTCTTC,CATSADGYNEQFF
.,TRBD2,TRBV5-6,TRBJ2-5,TGTGCCAGCAGCTTGCGAGCGGGATTATCAGAGACCCAGTACTTC,CASSLRAGLSETQYF
.,.,TRBV15,TRBJ1-1,TGTGCCACCAGCAGAGTGGGGGTGAACACTGAAGCTTTCTTT,CATSRVGVNTEAFF
.,.,TRBV20-1,TRBJ2-7,TGCAGTGCTAGAGTTAGTGCGGAGCCCTACGAGCAGTACTTC,CSARVSAEPYEQYF
many,.,TRBV30,TRBJ1-2,TGTGCCTGGAGTGTTGGGGGGGACTATGGCTACACCTTC,CAWSVGGDYGYTF
few,.,TRBV20-1,TRBJ2-7,TGCAGTGCTAGTGGTTTTCAAGCCTACGAGCAGTACTTC,CSASGFQAYEQYF
few,.,TRBV18,TRBJ1-4,TGTGCCAGCTCACCTTCAGGGCCAAATGAAAAACTGTTTTTT,CASSPSGPNEKLFF
few,.,TRBV18,TRBJ2-3,TGTGCCAGCTCACCACCGTTGGGGGGCACAGATACGCAGTATTTT,CASSPPLGGTDTQYF
many,.,TRBV3-1,TRBJ1-1,TGTGCCAGCAGCCAGAGGTCCACTGAAGCTTTCTTT,CASSQRSTEAFF
many,TRBD1,TRBV7-2,TRBJ1-2,TGTGCCAGCAGACAACAGGGGAACTATGGCTACACCTTC,CASRQQGNYGYTF
.,.,TRBV20-1,TRBJ2-1,TGCAGTGCTACCCAGAGGGTCTCTTACAATGAGCAGTTCTTC,CSATQRVSYNEQFF
.,.,TRBV19,TRBJ1-4,TGTGCCAGTCGTCTCGGGCTGCAAAATGAAAAACTGTTTTTT,CASRLGLQNEKLFF
many,.,TRBV19,TRBJ1-1,TGTGCCAGTAGTCACCGTGGGGAAGGTGCTGAAGCTTTCTTT,CASSHRGEGAEAFF
medium-sized,.,TRBV7-9,TRBJ2-7,TGTGCCAGCAGCTTAGCGTCGGGCGGAGGTAGAGAGCAGTACTTC,CASSLASGGGREQYF
many,.,TRBV12-5,TRBJ1-6,TGTGCTAGTGGTATCAACCCGGGACGGATGTCCACTAATTCACCCCTCCACTTT,CASGINPGRMSTNSPLHF
many,.,TRBV7-3,TRBJ2-3,TGTGCCAGCAGTCTGACACGTTCTAGCACAGATACGCAGTATTTT,CASSLTRSSTDTQYF
.,TRBD2,TRBV12-3/TRBV12-4,TRBJ2-1,TGTGCCAGCGGGGGCGGGGGGTCCTCCTACAATGAGCAGTTCTTC,CASGGGGSSYNEQFF
few,TRBD1,TRBV19,TRBJ1-5,TGTGCCAGTAGTCTGACAGGGAATCAGCCCCAGCATTTT,CASSLTGNQPQHF
many,.,TRBV4-2,TRBJ1-2,TGTGCCAGCAGCCAAGCGGGGGGGTTAAACTATGGCTACACCTTC,CASSQAGGLNYGYTF
many,.,TRBV9,TRBJ2-2,TGTGCCAGCAGCACCAGACAAACTCAGAACACCGGGGAGCTGTTTTTT,CASSTRQTQNTGELFF
few,TRBD2,TRBV19,TRBJ2-1,TGTGCCAGTAGCTCCCTGGGACTAGCCTACAATGAGCAGTTCTTC,CASSSLGLAYNEQFF
.,TRBD1,TRBV29-1,TRBJ1-1,TGCAGCACCACCCCCGGACAGGCTGAAGCTTTCTTT,CSTTPGQAEAFF
.,.,TRBV2,TRBJ1-6,TGTGCCAGCAGTGAAGGCAGGGCCAATTCACCCCTCCACTTT,CASSEGRANSPLHF
many,.,TRBV2,TRBJ2-2,TGTGCCAGCAGTGAAGAAGGGGCTATCAACACCGGGGAGCTGTTTTTT,CASSEEGAINTGELFF
.,.,TRBV20-1,TRBJ1-2,TGCAGTGCTAGTAGGGCCGCGGAATCTGGAAACACCTTC,CSASRAAESGNTF
many,TRBD1,TRBV18,TRBJ1-6,TGTGCCAGCTCACCGGGACAGGGGGTAAGGTCGCCCCTCCACTTT,CASSPGQGVRSPLHF
many,TRBD1,TRBV12-3/TRBV12-4,TRBJ2-2,TGTGCCAGCAGTAGGACAGGGCGGACCGGGGAGCTGTTTTTT,CASSRTGRTGELFF
.,.,TRBV15,TRBJ2-7,TGTGCCACCAGCAGAGATCCTCAGGGGCTCTACGAGCAGTACTTC,CATSRDPQGLYEQYF